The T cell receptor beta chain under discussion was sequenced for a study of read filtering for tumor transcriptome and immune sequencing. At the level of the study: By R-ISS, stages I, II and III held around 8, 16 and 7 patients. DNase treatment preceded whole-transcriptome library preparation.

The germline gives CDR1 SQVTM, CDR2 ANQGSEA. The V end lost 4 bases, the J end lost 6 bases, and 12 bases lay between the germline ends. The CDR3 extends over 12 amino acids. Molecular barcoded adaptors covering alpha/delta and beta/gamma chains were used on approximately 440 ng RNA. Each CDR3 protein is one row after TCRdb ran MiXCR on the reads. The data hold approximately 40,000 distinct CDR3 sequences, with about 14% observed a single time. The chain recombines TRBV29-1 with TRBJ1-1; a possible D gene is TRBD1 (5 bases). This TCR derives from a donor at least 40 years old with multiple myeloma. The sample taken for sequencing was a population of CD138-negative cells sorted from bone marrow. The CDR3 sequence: CSVAKGRAEAFF. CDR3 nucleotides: TGCAGCGTTGCGAAGGGGCGGGCTGAAGCTTTCTTT. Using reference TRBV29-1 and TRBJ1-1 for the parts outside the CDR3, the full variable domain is SAVISQKPSRDICQRGTSLTIQCQVDSQVTMMFWYRQQPGQSLTLIATANQGSEATYESGFVIDKFPISRPNLTFSTLTVSNMSPEDSSIYLCSVAKGRAEAFFGQGTRLTVV.